Reported below is one TCR beta chain. Its antigen is currently unknown. The CDR3 length is 14 residues. CDR1 and CDR2 from the germline V gene are ENHRY and SYGVKD. J lost 5 bases, V lost 11 bases, and 8 bases had no gene match. These data come from a study of cytomegalovirus exposure and HLA in healthy donors. Turning to the study itself: Earlier sequencing of 150 million to 200 million T cells yielded 100 million to 140 million unique TCR beta sequences.

PCR involved 60 Vbeta and 13 Jbeta primers. Sequencing used immunoSEQ multiplex PCR; TCRdb keeps in-frame clones, though not all of them. Of 30,000 to 45,000 clones listed, around 50% are singletons. General study findings and limits: CMV serostatus was the sole immune exposure information available. A prior analysis recorded that most TCR beta V segments were productive about 90% or about 30% of the time. Fewer N-insertions than the approximately 700-donor mean were reportedly shown by an Asian-associated ancestry cluster in a later analysis.

The chain recombines TRBV10-3 with TRBJ1-6; 8 nucleotides agree with TRBD1. The receptor was isolated from a woman between 40 and 50 years old in good health and CMV-seropositive. Sequenced sample: PBMCs. CDR3 sequence reads: CASSWTGNNSPLHF. The CDR3 region has the DNA TGTGCCTCATCCTGGACAGGGAATAATTCACCCCTCCACTTT.